This TCR beta chain came from a study of low-dose radiotherapy and immunotherapy resistance in tumors. In the study overall: Cohort 1 was given 0.5 Gy fractions every 2 weeks, 6.5 Gy in total.

Indicated time point: before trial treatment. The donors, trial participants, received nivolumab, ipilimumab, aspirin, low-dose cyclophosphamide and low-dose radiotherapy. Advanced solid tumors lacking tumor-infiltrating lymphocytes were present in eligible patients. TRAV- and TRBV-specific primers were used for first-strand cDNA, which covered alpha and beta chains. TCRs underwent around 20 PCR cycles of amplification with a constant-region primer and V-primer adapter. TCRdb redid the calling of the reads with MiXCR, one entry per CDR3 protein. The sample carries 54,000 or so distinct CDR3 sequences, under 30% recorded once. This clonotype was seen many times. This TCR was sampled from a male donor with prostate cancer. Sequencing used PBMCs, obtained before treatment.

CDR3 protein: CASSMRLAGPYEQYF. In nucleotides, the CDR3 is TGTGCCAGCAGTATGAGGCTAGCGGGGCCCTACGAGCAGTACTTC. The genes are TRBV6-2 or TRBV6-3 and TRBJ2-7; TRBD2 matches 9 bases. Germline lookup yields CDR1 MNHEY and CDR2 SVGEGT. V shed 5 bases, J shed 2 bases, and the junction held 7 bases outside the gene matches. The CDR3 is 15 residues long.